The T cell receptor (beta chain) under discussion was sequenced for a study of CD8 T cells in ankylosing spondylitis. Whole-study findings and limits: Reportedly, matched ankylosing spondylitis synovial fluid was significantly enriched for disease-linked clones.

Libraries of TCR beta came from quantitative 5'-RACE with molecular barcodes. TCRdb re-called the 5' RACE reads with MiXCR, one entry per CDR3 protein. The repertoire holds tens of thousands of distinct CDR3 sequences, with 25% to 35% as singletons. Regarding this clonotype: Its target is unknown.

The V end lost 5 bases, the J end lost 6 bases, and 12 bases lay between the germline ends. Germline CDR1 and CDR2: SGHDT and YYEEEE. The CDR3 has 13 residues. Sequencing input: blood, either unsorted or a sorted T cell fraction (not recorded which). The chain employs TRBV5-6 and TRBJ1-5; D gene ambiguous. The sequence derives from a male donor with ankylosing spondylitis or in good health (not recorded which). CDR3 sequence reads: CASSSGLGQPQHF. The CDR3 nucleotides are TGTGCCAGCAGTTCTGGGCTGGGTCAGCCCCAGCATTTT. The whole variable domain, filled in from reference TRBV5-6 and TRBJ1-5, reads DAGVTQSPTHLIKTRGQQVTLRCSPKSGHDTVSWYQQALGQGPQFIFQYYEEEERQRGNFPDRFSGHQFPNYSSELNVNALLLGDSALYLCASSSGLGQPQHFGDGTRLSIL.